Shown below are 13 T cell receptor beta chains from a single sample sequenced in a study of CD8 T cells in ankylosing spondylitis (dated by TCRdb to about 2017). Library construction relied on 5' RACE. This sample was sequenced with an Illumina HiSeq 2500. In-frame beta chains were kept once TCRdb had trimmed the public reads at Q25 with fastp and called clones with MiXCR. Rows with one shared CDR3 protein collapse into an entry with the most common genes and DNA. The sample records 200,000 to 300,000 distinct CDR3 sequences, 10% of which are singletons. The ten largest account for 2.6% of the sample. Sequencing used blood, either unsorted or a sorted T cell fraction (not recorded which). The receptors derive from a male donor with ankylosing spondylitis or in good health (not recorded which).

This clonotype was observed at least ten times. J is TRBJ2-1 and V is TRBV7-2, with a possible D match to TRBD2 (5 bases). The V end lost 2 bases, the J end lost 1 base, and 12 bases lay between the germline ends. The CDR3 covers 16 residues. Germline V CDR1 and CDR2: SGHTA, FQGNSA. The CDR3 protein is CASSLWAGGSYNEQFF. The CDR3 bases are TGTGCCAGCAGCTTATGGGCGGGTGGGTCCTACAATGAGCAGTTCTTC.

Of note for this clonotype: Sequence at one end of the junction differs from germline and may be a read error. The V call is TRBV2, the J call TRBJ2-7; D is perhaps TRBD1 (6 bases). Germline CDR1 SNHLY, CDR2 FYNNEI. This CDR3 region has 15 residues. The DNA of the CDR3 is TGTGCCAGCAGTGAATCCAAGGACAGTAGCTACGAGCAGTGCTTC. Its protein product is CASSESKDSSYEQCF.

This clonotype has a count of ten or more. The chain is built from TRBV6-1 and TRBJ1-1; D is perhaps TRBD1 (5 bases). CDR3 length: 13 residues. Germline values: CDR1 MNHNS, CDR2 SASEGT. The V and J ends lost 6 bases and 4 bases respectively, with 12 bases between them. The CDR3 region has the DNA TGTGCCAGCAGCCAGGCCGGGGGCACTGAAGCTTTCTTT. This translates into CASSQAGGTEAFF.

The V call is TRBV13, the J call TRBJ1-2, with a weak D call TRBD1 (5 bases). Germline CDR1 PRHDT, CDR2 FYEKMQ (reference sequence). V was pared by 4 bases and J by 6 bases, with 21 bases between. This CDR3 region has 16 residues. The CDR3 loop is CASSSGRGVRGDGYTF. CDR3 nucleotides: TGTGCCAGCAGCTCAGGGCGCGGGGTGAGGGGCGATGGCTACACCTTC.

In this sample, this clonotype turned up many times. The rearrangement links TRBV15 to TRBJ1-6; the D is unclear. Deletions cut 0 bases from V and 5 bases from J, with 11 bases between. Looked up from germline, CDR1 is LNHNV and CDR2 is YYDKDF (reference sequence). This CDR3 is built from 16 residues. The CDR3 is CATSRDRPGNNSPLHF. DNA of the CDR3: TGTGCCACCAGCAGAGATCGGCCCGGGAATAATTCACCCCTCCACTTT.

This clonotype has a handful of counts. The chain employs TRBV10-1 and TRBJ2-1; 8 nucleotides match TRBD2. From germline, CDR1 is WNHNN and CDR2 SYGVQD (reference sequence). The V gene end was trimmed by 4 bases and the J gene end by 0 bases; junction bases not matched to a gene: 5. The CDR3 loop spans 16 amino acids. The CDR3 sequence is CASSAPGGGSYNEQFF. CDR3 DNA sequence: TGCGCCAGCAGTGCCCCGGGGGGGGGCTCCTACAATGAGCAGTTCTTC.

This clonotype has at least ten counts. The rearrangement uses TRBV9 and TRBJ2-2; 9 bases agree with TRBD1. The germline CDR1 and CDR2 sequences are SGDLS and YYNGEE. V shed 2 bases and J 1 base; nucleotides not matched to a gene: 3. The CDR3 extends over 16 amino acids. As DNA, the CDR3 is TGTGCCAGCAGCGTGACAGGGGGATGGAACACCGGGGAGCTGTTTTTT. It encodes CASSVTGGWNTGELFF.

Many counts were recorded for this clonotype. The chain employs TRBV21-1 and TRBJ1-5. TRBV21-1 is termed a pseudogene. CDR3 length equals 16 residues. In DNA, the CDR3 is TGTGCCAGCAGCGCCCAGGGCCTCCGGAGCAATCAGCCCCAGCATTTT. It translates to CASSAQGLRSNQPQHF.

This clonotype was counted a few times. This may arise from a read error, as a much more abundant clone is one base away. The rearrangement links TRBV20-1 to TRBJ2-1; unclear D gene. From germline, CDR1 is DFQATT and CDR2 SNEGSKA (reference sequence). The CDR3 has 15 residues. The V end lost 5 bases, the J end lost 2 bases, and 16 bases lay between the germline ends. The CDR3 loop is CSAADHSAAYNEQFF. CDR3 DNA: TGCAGTGCTGCGGATCATAGTGCTGCCTACAATGAGCAGTTCTTC.

This clonotype showed up many times. CDR3 amino acids: CSAPPGTSSWRDTQYF. The CDR3 DNA reads as TGCAGTGCCCCCCCGGGAACTTCCTCCTGGAGAGATACGCAGTATTTT. The rearrangement links TRBV20-1 to TRBJ2-3, with D perhaps TRBD2 (5 bases). Trimming shortened V by 6 bases and J by 5 bases, and 24 bases separated the two germline ends. Germline V gene sequence: CDR1 DFQATT, CDR2 SNEGSKA (reference sequence). There are 16 residues in the CDR3.

V is TRBV4-2 and J is TRBJ2-3, with D maybe TRBD1 (6 bases). CDR3 length: 17 amino acids. Germline values: CDR1 LGHNA, CDR2 YNFKEQ. Trimming removed 0 bases at V and 5 bases at J, with 18 bases between. CDR3 in amino acids: CASSQEGQTGVGDTQYF. The CDR3 DNA follows: TGTGCCAGCAGCCAAGAGGGGCAGACAGGCGTAGGAGATACGCAGTATTTT.

This clonotype was seen a few times. The rearrangement uses TRBV10-1 and TRBJ2-3, with D perhaps matching TRBD2 (5 bases). V was pared by 3 bases and J by 0 bases, with 10 bases between. Germline V CDR1 and CDR2: WNHNN, SYGVQD (reference sequence). The CDR3 has 15 residues. CDR3 DNA: TGCGCCAGCAGTGAAGTTGGAGGTAGCACAGATACGCAGTATTTT. Amino acids: CASSEVGGSTDTQYF.

This clonotype was detected ten times or more. The rearrangement links TRBV27 to TRBJ2-1; TRBD1 is a possible D gene (6 bases). The CDR3 is made up of 10 amino acids. CDR1 is MNHEY and CDR2 is SMNVEV in the germline V gene (reference sequence). Deletions cut 10 bases from V and 13 bases from J, with 14 bases between. CDR3 DNA: TGTGCCACTCGATCCGGGACACAGTTCTTC. Its protein is CATRSGTQFF.